This T cell receptor beta chain stems from a study of blood T cells in healthy people across ages. Study-wide background: Per every two T cells, about one barcoded beta molecule was captured by template switching. Findings of the study overall: From one million sequenced T cells, diversity estimates were lower bounds. A strong correlation was seen between TCR beta diversity and naive T cell percentage.

A minimum of 6 micrograms of total RNA was extracted per sample. The V gene's germline CDR1 is DFQATT and CDR2 SNEGSKA (reference sequence). This CDR3 contains 15 residues. The V and J ends lost 4 bases and 2 bases, in that order; junction bases with no gene match: 9. As regards this clonotype: Its antigen remains unknown.

Sample-barcoded 5' priming and a J-beta primer mix drove a second PCR of about 6 to 12 cycles. TCRdb passed the 5' RACE reads through MiXCR, listing each CDR3 protein once. The profile covers around 1,600,000 distinct CDR3 sequences, with 35% to 45% appearing a single time and about 4% taken by the ten largest. The specimen sequenced was blood. This chain connects TRBV20-1 to TRBJ2-7; 9 nucleotides line up with TRBD1. The receptor was derived from a woman aged 18-29 years in good health. DNA for the CDR3: TGCAGTGCTAATGGTCACAGGGGGCTCCCCTACGAGCAGTACTTC. This encodes CSANGHRGLPYEQYF.